This entry is about one T cell receptor beta chain. This entry comes from a study of OX40 agonist ivuxolimab in advanced cancers. Study context: It was ivuxolimab, an agonistic anti-OX40 (CD134) antibody, that patients were treated with. People who had prior anti-PD-1, anti-PD-L1 or anti-CTLA-4 therapy could take part, and less than 50% had some. Dose-escalation patients' cancers were hepatocellular carcinoma, melanoma, renal cell or head and neck cancer.

Sequencing was performed with immunoSEQ multiplex PCR; in TCRdb, only in-frame clones are kept and a portion is missing. The sample lists some 78,000 clones, around 91% seen once, with approximately 2.9% in the top ten. Per the germline V gene, CDR1 is SGHNT and CDR2 is YYREEE (reference sequence). The CDR3 covers 13 residues. V dropped 1 base and J dropped 11 bases, with 13 bases sitting between them. Sampling times: baseline, cycle 4 day 1, cycle 7 day 1. The V gene is TRBV5-4, the J gene TRBJ2-4, with a possible D match to TRBD1 (5 bases). The sequenced sample was CD4+ or CD8+ T cells sorted from blood, obtained in a trial of the OX40 agonist ivuxolimab. This TCR was sampled from an adult with an advanced solid tumor such as melanoma, head and neck, liver or kidney cancer. The CDR3 here is CASSLWTTRVQYF. DNA of the CDR3: TGTGCCAGCAGCTTGTGGACAACAAGAGTTCAGTACTTC.